These 13 T cell receptor beta chains came from one sample sequenced in a study of T-cell reconstitution after alpha-beta-depleted transplantation in children. TCRbeta library construction was performed incorporating unique molecular identifiers. MiXCR was run by TCRdb on the PCR reads, yielding one entry per CDR3 protein. The sample contains around 440,000 distinct CDR3 sequences, about 10% of which appear only once. This specimen consisted of PBMCs, obtained before TCRalphabeta/CD19-depleted stem cell transplant. The receptor set was obtained from a child between 2 and 9 years old with inherited bone marrow failure, due to receive a stem cell transplant.

The rearrangement uses TRBV27 and TRBJ2-4; D possibly matches TRBD1 or TRBD2 (6 bases each). This CDR3 region has 17 residues. Germline CDR1 is MNHEY and CDR2 is SMNVEV (reference sequence). Trimming shortened V by 5 bases and J by 2 bases, and 19 bases separated the two germline ends. This CDR3 reads CASSEFRPGASKNIQYF. The CDR3 DNA is TGTGCCAGCAGTGAGTTCAGGCCGGGGGCGTCCAAAAACATTCAGTACTTC.

There are a few counts of this clonotype. The chain has TRBV20-1 and TRBJ1-4; a possible D gene is TRBD1 (5 bases). The CDR3 spans 15 residues. Trimming shortened V by 6 bases and J by 7 bases, and 21 bases separated the two germline ends. Germline values: CDR1 DFQATT, CDR2 SNEGSKA (reference sequence). The CDR3 here is CSALTMGVVGEKLFF. The CDR3 DNA reads TGCAGTGCGCTAACCATGGGGGTGGTGGGTGAAAAACTGTTTTTT.

This clonotype came up many times. The V gene is TRBV24-1, the J gene TRBJ2-4; D gene unclear. Trimming cost V 9 bases and J 5 bases, with 13 bases left between them. Germline CDR1 is KGHDR and CDR2 is SFDVKD. CDR3 length equals 13 residues. CDR3 in amino acids: CATPIPTENIQYF. CDR3 DNA: TGTGCCACCCCGATCCCGACGGAAAACATTCAGTACTTC.

This clonotype was recorded at least ten times. This chain links TRBV9 with TRBJ2-3; TRBD1 matches at 7 bases. The CDR3 has 13 residues. Trimming took 4 bases from V and 4 from J; bases not matched to a gene: 3. Germline V gene lookup returns CDR1 SGDLS and CDR2 YYNGEE. For the CDR3, the DNA is TGTGCCAGCAGCAGACAGGGTTCAGATACGCAGTATTTT. Protein: CASSRQGSDTQYF.

In this sample, this clonotype turned up many times. The chain recombines TRBV27 with TRBJ2-2; D call uncertain. Looked up from germline, CDR1 is MNHEY and CDR2 is SMNVEV (reference sequence). V lost 2 bases, J lost 6 bases, and 16 bases lay in between. CDR3 length equals 16 residues. The DNA of the CDR3 is TGTGCCAGCAGTTTACTAGAGTCAGTCTTACCCGGGGAGCTGTTTTTT. Translation gives CASSLLESVLPGELFF.

Many counts were recorded for this clonotype. V gene TRBV3-1 combines with J gene TRBJ2-1; a weak D match, TRBD1 (5 bases). CDR1 and CDR2 (germline): LGHDT, YNNKEL (reference sequence). The CDR3 covers 17 residues. V was shortened by 4 bases and J by 1 base, with 17 bases between the two germline ends. The CDR3 DNA is TGTGCCAGCAGCCGCTTCTCAGGGTTTCGGTCCTACAATGAGCAGTTCTTC. Encoded protein: CASSRFSGFRSYNEQFF.

The sample holds many counts of this clonotype. The J gene is TRBJ2-7, the V gene TRBV27; 11 nucleotides match TRBD1. Per germline, CDR1 MNHEY and CDR2 SMNVEV (reference sequence). The CDR3 spans 15 residues. The trim removed 7 bases at V and 4 bases at J, leaving 9 bases unmatched. The CDR3 bases are TGTGCCAGCACCCCCTCCGGGACAGGGGGATACGAGCAGTACTTC. This translates into CASTPSGTGGYEQYF.

This clonotype was counted many times. The gene calls are TRBV4-1 and TRBJ2-1; D remains ambiguous. Trimming pared 1 base from V and 10 bases from J, leaving 8 bases between. CDR3 size: 12 residues. In germline, CDR1 is MGHRA, CDR2 YSYEKL. The CDR3 bases are TGCGCCAGCAGCCAAGCGGGCGGCGAGCAGTTCTTC. Amino acids: CASSQAGGEQFF.

This clonotype has a count of ten or more. The rearrangement links TRBV9 to TRBJ1-2; D call uncertain. The V and J ends lost 0 bases and 1 base respectively, with 7 bases between them. Germline loops: CDR1 SGDLS, CDR2 YYNGEE. This CDR3 contains 14 residues. The CDR3 bases are TGTGCCAGCAGCGTAGGCCTATTTAACTATGGCTACACCTTC. This codes for CASSVGLFNYGYTF.

This clonotype has more than one count but fewer than ten. This chain joins TRBV19 and TRBJ2-1; 7 bases map to TRBD2. V shed 11 bases and J 5 bases; nucleotides not matched to a gene: 12. The length of the CDR3 is 14 residues. The germline gives CDR1 LNHDA, CDR2 SQIVND (reference sequence). For the CDR3, the DNA is TGTGCCGTCACCAAGGCTAGCGGAAACAATGAGCAGTTCTTC. Translating it yields CAVTKASGNNEQFF.

This clonotype was counted only a few times. This chain uses TRBV19 with TRBJ2-1; D gene ambiguous. The CDR3 extends over 17 amino acids. In germline, CDR1 is LNHDA, CDR2 SQIVND (reference sequence). The germline V and J ends were trimmed by 0 bases and 4 bases, with 16 bases remaining between them. The CDR3 DNA is TGTGCCAGTAGTATAGATCTATTCTCGGTATTTTACAATGAGCAGTTCTTC. Protein product: CASSIDLFSVFYNEQFF.

The table lists this clonotype with many counts. The chain has TRBV11-2 and TRBJ2-2, with D maybe TRBD2 (6 bases). This CDR3 has 13 residues. Per germline, CDR1 SGHAT and CDR2 FQNNGV. Trimming took off 4 bases at V and 6 bases at J, with 9 bases between the two ends. The CDR3 sequence: CASSSPGAGELFF. The CDR3 nucleotides are TGTGCCAGCAGCTCGCCGGGGGCCGGGGAGCTGTTTTTT.

This clonotype showed up many times. V usage is TRBV12-3 or TRBV12-4 and J usage is TRBJ2-1, with 7 bases aligning to TRBD2. V was clipped by 4 bases and J by 5 bases; unmatched bases: 5. This CDR3 region has 14 residues. CDR3 protein: CASSSWDYDNEQFF. In nucleotides, the CDR3 is TGTGCCAGCAGTTCCTGGGACTATGACAATGAGCAGTTCTTC.